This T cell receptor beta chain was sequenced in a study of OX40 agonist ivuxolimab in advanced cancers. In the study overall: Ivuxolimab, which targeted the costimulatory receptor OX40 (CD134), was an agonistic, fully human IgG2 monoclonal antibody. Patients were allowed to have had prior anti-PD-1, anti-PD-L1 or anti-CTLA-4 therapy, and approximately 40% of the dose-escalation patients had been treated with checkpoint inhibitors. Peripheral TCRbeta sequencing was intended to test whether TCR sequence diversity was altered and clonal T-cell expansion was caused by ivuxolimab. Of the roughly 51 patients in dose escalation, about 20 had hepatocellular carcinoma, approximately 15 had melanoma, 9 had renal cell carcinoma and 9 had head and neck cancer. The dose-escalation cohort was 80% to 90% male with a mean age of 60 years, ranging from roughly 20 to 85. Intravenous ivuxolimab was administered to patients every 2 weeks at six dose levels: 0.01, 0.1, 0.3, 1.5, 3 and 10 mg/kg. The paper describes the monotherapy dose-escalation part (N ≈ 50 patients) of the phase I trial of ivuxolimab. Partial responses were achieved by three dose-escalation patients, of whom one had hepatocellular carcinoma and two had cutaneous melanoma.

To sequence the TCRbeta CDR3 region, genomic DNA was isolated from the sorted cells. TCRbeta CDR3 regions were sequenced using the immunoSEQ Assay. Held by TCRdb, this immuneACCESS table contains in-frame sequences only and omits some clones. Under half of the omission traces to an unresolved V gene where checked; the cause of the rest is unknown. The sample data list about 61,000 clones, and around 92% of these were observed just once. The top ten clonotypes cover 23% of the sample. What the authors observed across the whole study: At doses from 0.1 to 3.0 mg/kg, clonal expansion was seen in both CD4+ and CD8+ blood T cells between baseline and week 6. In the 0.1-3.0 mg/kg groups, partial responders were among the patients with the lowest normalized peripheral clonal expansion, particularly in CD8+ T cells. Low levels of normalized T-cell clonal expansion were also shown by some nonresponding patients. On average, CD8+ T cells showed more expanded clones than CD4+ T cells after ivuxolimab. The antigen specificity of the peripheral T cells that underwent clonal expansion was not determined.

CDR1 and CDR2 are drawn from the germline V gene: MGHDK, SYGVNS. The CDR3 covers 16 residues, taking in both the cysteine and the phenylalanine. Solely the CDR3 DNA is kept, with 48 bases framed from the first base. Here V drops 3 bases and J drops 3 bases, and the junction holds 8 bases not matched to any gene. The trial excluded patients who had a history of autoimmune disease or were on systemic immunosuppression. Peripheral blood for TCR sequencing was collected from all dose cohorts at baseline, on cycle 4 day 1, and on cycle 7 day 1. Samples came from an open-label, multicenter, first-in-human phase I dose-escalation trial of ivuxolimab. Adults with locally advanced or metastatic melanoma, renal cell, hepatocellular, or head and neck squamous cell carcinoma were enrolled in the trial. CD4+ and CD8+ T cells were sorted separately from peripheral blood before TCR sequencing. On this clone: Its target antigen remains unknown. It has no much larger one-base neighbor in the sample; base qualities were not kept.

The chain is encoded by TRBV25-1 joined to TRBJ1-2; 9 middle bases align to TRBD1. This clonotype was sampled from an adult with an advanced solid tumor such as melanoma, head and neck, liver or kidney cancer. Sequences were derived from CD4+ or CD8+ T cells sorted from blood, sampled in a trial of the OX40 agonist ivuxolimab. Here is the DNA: TGTGCCAGCAGTGAGGTGGGACAGGGCGCAGACTATGGCTACACCTTC. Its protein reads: CASSEVGQGADYGYTF.